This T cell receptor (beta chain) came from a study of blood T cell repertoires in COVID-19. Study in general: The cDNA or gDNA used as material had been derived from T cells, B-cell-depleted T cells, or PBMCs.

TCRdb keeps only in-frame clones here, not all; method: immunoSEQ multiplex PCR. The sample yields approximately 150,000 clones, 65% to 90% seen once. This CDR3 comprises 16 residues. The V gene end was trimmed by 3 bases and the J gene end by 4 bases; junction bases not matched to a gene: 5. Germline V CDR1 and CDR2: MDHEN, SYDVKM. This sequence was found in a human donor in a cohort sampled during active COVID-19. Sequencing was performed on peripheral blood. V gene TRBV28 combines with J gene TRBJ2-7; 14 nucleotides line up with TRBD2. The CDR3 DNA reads TGTGCCAGCAGTTTCCCGGGACTAGCGGGAGTTTACGAGCAGTACTTC. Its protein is CASSFPGLAGVYEQYF.